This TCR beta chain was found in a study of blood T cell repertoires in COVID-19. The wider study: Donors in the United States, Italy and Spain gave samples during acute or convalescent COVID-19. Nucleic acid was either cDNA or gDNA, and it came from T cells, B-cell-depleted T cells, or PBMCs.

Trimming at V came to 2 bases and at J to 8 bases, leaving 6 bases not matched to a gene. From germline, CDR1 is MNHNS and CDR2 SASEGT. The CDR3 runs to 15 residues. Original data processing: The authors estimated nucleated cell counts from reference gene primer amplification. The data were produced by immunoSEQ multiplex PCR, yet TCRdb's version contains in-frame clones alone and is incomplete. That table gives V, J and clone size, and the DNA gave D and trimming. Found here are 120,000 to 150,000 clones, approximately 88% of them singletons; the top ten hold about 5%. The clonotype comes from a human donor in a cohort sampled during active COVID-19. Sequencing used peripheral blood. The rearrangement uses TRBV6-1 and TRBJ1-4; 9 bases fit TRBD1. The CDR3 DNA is TGTGCCAGCAGTGAAATTGGTACAGGGGGCGAAAAACTGTTTTTT. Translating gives CASSEIGTGGEKLFF.